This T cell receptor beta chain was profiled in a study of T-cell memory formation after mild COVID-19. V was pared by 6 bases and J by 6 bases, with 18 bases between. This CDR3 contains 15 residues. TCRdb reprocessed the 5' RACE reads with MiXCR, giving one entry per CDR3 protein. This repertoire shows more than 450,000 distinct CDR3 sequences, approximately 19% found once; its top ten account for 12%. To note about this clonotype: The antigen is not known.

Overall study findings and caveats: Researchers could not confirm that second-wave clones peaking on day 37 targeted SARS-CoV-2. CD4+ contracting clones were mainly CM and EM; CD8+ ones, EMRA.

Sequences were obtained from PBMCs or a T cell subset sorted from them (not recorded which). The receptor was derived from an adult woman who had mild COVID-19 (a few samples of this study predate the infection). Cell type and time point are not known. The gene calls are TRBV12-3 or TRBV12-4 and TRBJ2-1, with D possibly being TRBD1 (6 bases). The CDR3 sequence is CASRPEGVPSNEQFF. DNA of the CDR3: TGTGCCAGCAGACCCGAGGGGGTGCCGAGCAATGAGCAGTTCTTC.